Below, one T cell receptor beta chain is given with its context. It has no known antigen specificity. No clone much larger than this one lies a single base away; base qualities are absent. The data belong to a study of blood T cell repertoires in COVID-19 (dated by TCRdb to about 2020). Background for the entire study: Samples from collaborators originated in the United States, Italy and Spain and spanned both the acute and convalescent phases of COVID-19. The prospective study material was composed of cDNA or gDNA derived from T cells, B-cell-depleted T cells, or PBMCs. Subjects who had been exposed to COVID-19, were actively infected with it, or had recovered from it provided the deeply sampled blood TCRbeta repertoires that made up the dataset. The repertoires were released in a freely available public database intended as a resource for research on the immune response to SARS-CoV-2. The samples were drawn from two sources: the first 160 participants of the ongoing ImmuneRACE study, and approximately 1,300 subjects contributed by 6 global collaborators. A de-identified subject ID, COVID-19 status, age in years and sex were almost always included in the sample metadata. Where available, HLA class I and class II types were taken from metadata supplied by the sample provider and were not determined by assay-based typing. On the study overall, not on this receptor specifically: The amount of clinical and demographic metadata varied by source and participant and was provided uncurated.

The junction carries 15 bases between V and J, which are trimmed by 6 bases and 6 bases respectively. Measured from the cysteine to the phenylalanine, the CDR3 is 13 residues long. Solely the CDR3 DNA is kept, with 39 bases framed from the first base. Another Seattle source contributed samples from volunteer blood donors who had recovered from COVID-19. Whole blood was collected in K2EDTA tubes by collaborating institutions according to the institutions' own protocols. For TCRbeta analysis, collaborators shipped samples as frozen whole blood, isolated PBMCs, or DNA extracted from either of those sample types. TCRbeta CDR3 regions were amplified from genomic DNA using the immunoSEQ Assay, a bias-controlled multiplex PCR. In the original analysis: The number of nucleated cells in each sample was estimated by amplification of reference gene primers within the assay. To quantify the absolute abundance of each unique TCRbeta CDR3 rearrangement, sequence reads were collapsed and filtered. For each sample, productive Simpson clonality was calculated by taking the square root of Simpson's diversity index across productive rearrangements. In its TCRdb copy, this immuneACCESS table keeps in-frame sequences only and misses some clones. Where compared with another copy, unresolved V genes explain less than half of these, and the others have no known cause. V, J and clone size are taken as reported in that table, and D and trimming were inferred from the DNA itself. The sample data list approximately 260,000 clones, and roughly 84% of these were observed just once. The ten largest clones take up 2% to 2.5% of the sample.

This receptor was obtained from a woman aged 40 to 50 who had recovered from COVID-19. Sequenced: peripheral blood. Recombination connected TRBV12-3 or TRBV12-4 to TRBJ2-7; possibly the D gene is TRBD2, per 7 matching bases. The DNA is as follows: TGTGCCAGCAGCCCTTGGGGGGGCGGCGAGCAGTACTTC. This codes for CASSPWGGGEQYF.